This paragraph covers one T cell receptor beta chain sequence. Its specific antigen is unknown. Base qualities are not recorded, but no much larger clone differs from it by a single base. This sample stems from a study of T-cell reconstitution after alpha-beta-depleted transplantation in children listed by TCRdb under 2016. For the study in its entirety: The study quantitatively tracked T-cell immune reconstitution after TCRalphabeta/CD19-depleted allogeneic hematopoietic cell transplantation in children using TCR repertoire profiling.

The CDR3 contains 15 residues, cysteine and phenylalanine counted. CDR3 DNA only is kept here, 45 bases in frame from base 1. Reading the germline V gene gives CDR1 MGHRA and CDR2 YSYEKL. After removal of 3 bases from V and 3 bases from J, the junction retains 6 bases not matched to a gene. Interpreted using the paper, the time point label stands for: day 60 (about 2 months) after transplantation. The treatment or condition label here, explained by the study, means: allogeneic hematopoietic cell transplantation with graft depleted of TCRalphabeta T cells and CD19 B cells. TCRalphabeta/CD19-depleted allogeneic hematopoietic cell grafts were given to the transplant recipients, all of whom were children. Libraries were prepared through PCR. The sequencer listed for this sample is Illumina HiSeq 2500. TCR libraries were prepared with molecular barcoding, using unique molecular identifiers to normalize TCRbeta repertoire quantification. The public reads were quality trimmed at Q25 with fastp and then assembled into clones with MiXCR by TCRdb, keeping productive beta chains. Entries that share a CDR3 protein sequence are merged under the most common genes and DNA. In this sample the table shows 40,000 to 55,000 distinct CDR3 sequences, about 9% of which occur a single time. The ten largest clonotypes hold 25% to 30% of the sample.

Overall study outcomes, separate from this receptor: The apparently early recovery of alphabetaT-cell counts about two months after transplant reportedly depended on only several hundred rapidly expanded clones that came from non-depleted graft cells. Hyperexpanded clone frequencies declined over subsequent months; after one year, T-cell counts and TCRbeta diversity were mostly attributed to newly produced T cells. In some patients, high TCRbeta diversity at day 60 was attributed to recipient T cells and intrathymic progenitors that had survived conditioning.

The TCR comes from a male patient aged 2 to 10 who had a stem cell transplant for chronic granulomatous disease, so the T cells may come from the graft donor. The V and J genes are TRBV4-1 and TRBJ2-5, with TRBD2 matching 8 junction bases. The sample here was PBMCs, mostly from graft donor cells, taken 60 days after TCRalphabeta/CD19-depleted stem cell transplant. The DNA sequence is given as TGCGCCAGCAGCCAGCGTCAGCGGGGGAAAGAGACCCAGTACTTC. Translated, it reads CASSQRQRGKETQYF.